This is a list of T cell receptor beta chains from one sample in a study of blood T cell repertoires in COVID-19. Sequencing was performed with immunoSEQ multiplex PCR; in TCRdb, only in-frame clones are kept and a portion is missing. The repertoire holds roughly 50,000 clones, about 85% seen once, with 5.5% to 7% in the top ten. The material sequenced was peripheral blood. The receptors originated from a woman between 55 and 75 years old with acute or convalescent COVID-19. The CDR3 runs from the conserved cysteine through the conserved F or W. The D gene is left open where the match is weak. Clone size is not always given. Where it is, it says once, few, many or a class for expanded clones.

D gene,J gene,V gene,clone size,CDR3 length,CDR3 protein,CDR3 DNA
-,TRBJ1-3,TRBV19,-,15,CASNAQRGSGNTIYF,TGTGCCAGTAACGCGCAAAGAGGGTCTGGAAACACCATATATTTT
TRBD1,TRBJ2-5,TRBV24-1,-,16,CATSDPGQGKQETQYF,TGTGCCACCAGTGATCCCGGACAGGGAAAGCAAGAGACCCAGTACTTC
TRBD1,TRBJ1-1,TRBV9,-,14,CASSVGTANTEAFF,TGTGCCAGCAGCGTCGGGACAGCGAACACTGAAGCTTTCTTT
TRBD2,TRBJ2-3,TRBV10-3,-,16,CAISEVAGERTDTQYF,TGTGCCATCAGTGAAGTGGCGGGGGAGCGCACAGATACGCAGTATTTT
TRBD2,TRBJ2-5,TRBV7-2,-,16,CASSSQRLAHDETQYF,TGTGCCAGCAGCTCACAAAGACTAGCCCATGACGAGACCCAGTACTTC
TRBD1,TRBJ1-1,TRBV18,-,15,CASSSLTGVNTEAFF,TGTGCCAGCTCATCCCTGACAGGGGTGAACACTGAAGCTTTCTTT
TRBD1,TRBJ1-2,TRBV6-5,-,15,CAIRDRGLYTYGYTF,TGTGCCATCCGGGACAGGGGGCTTTATACCTATGGCTACACCTTC
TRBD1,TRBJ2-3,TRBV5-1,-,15,CASSHGQGWSDTQYF,TGCGCCAGCAGCCACGGACAGGGGTGGTCAGATACGCAGTATTTT
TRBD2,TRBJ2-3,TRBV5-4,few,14,CASGLAGGTDTQYF,TGTGCCAGCGGGCTAGCGGGAGGCACAGATACGCAGTATTTT
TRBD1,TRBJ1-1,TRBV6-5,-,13,CASRDRAATEAFF,TGTGCCAGCAGGGACAGGGCGGCCACTGAAGCTTTCTTT
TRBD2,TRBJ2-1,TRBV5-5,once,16,CASSEIAGARYNEQFF,TGTGCCAGCAGCGAAATAGCGGGAGCAAGATACAATGAGCAGTTCTTC
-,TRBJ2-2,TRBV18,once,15,CASSPTTEPGGELFF,TGTGCCAGCTCACCCACGACTGAGCCGGGCGGGGAGCTGTTTTTT
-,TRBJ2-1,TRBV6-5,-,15,CASSYGAERSDEQFF,TGTGCCAGCAGTTACGGCGCGGAGCGGTCAGATGAGCAGTTCTTC
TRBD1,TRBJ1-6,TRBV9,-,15,CASSETGTENSPLHF,TGTGCCAGCAGCGAGACCGGGACAGAAAATTCACCCCTCCACTTT
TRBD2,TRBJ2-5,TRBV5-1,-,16,CASSLVQREGRETQYF,TGCGCCAGCAGCTTGGTTCAGCGGGAGGGCCGAGAGACCCAGTACTTC
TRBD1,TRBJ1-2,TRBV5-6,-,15,CASSPPGTANYGYTF,TGTGCCAGCAGCCCACCGGGGACAGCTAACTATGGCTACACCTTC
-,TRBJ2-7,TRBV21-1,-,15,CASTKGPGIGVRQYF,TGTGCCAGCACTAAGGGGCCAGGGATCGGCGTTCGGCAGTACTTC
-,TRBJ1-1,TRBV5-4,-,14,CASRAGWANTEAFF,TGTGCCAGCAGGGCTGGGTGGGCGAACACTGAAGCTTTCTTT
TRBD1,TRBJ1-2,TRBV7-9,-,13,CASSLEQGLGYTF,TGTGCCAGCAGCTTAGAACAGGGGTTGGGCTACACCTTC
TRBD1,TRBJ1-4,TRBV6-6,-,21,CASSLTLGTGGILATNEKLFF,TGTGCCAGCAGTCTAACCTTGGGGACAGGGGGTATACTGGCGACTAATGAAAAACTGTTTTTT
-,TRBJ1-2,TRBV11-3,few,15,CASSLDRRAVYGYTF,TGTGCCAGCAGCTTAGATCGCAGGGCGGTCTATGGCTACACCTTC
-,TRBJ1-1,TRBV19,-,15,CASSIGASGGTEAFF,TGTGCCAGTAGTATTGGAGCCTCAGGAGGCACTGAAGCTTTCTTT
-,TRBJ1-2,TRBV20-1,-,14,CSASGTRLRDGYTF,TGCAGTGCTAGTGGGACACGGCTAAGAGACGGCTACACCTTC
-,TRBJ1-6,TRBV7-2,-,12,CASSLIGSPLHF,TGTGCCAGCAGCTTAATTGGCTCACCCCTCCACTTT
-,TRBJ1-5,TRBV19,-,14,CASTIPGGNQPQHF,TGTGCCAGTACCATCCCGGGGGGCAATCAGCCCCAGCATTTT
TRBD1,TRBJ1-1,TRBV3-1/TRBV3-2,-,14,CASSRRDRGTEAFF,TGTGCCAGCAGCCGCCGGGACAGGGGGACTGAAGCTTTCTTT
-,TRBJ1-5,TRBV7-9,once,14,CASSLIDQGQPQHF,TGTGCCAGCAGCTTAATCGACCAGGGTCAGCCCCAGCATTTT
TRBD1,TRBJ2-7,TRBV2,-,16,CASSEARGQGSYEQYF,TGTGCCAGCAGTGAAGCGCGAGGACAGGGGTCCTACGAGCAGTACTTC
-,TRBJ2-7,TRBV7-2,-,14,CASSLVAGTYEQYF,TGTGCCAGCAGCTTAGTTGCGGGGACCTACGAGCAGTACTTC
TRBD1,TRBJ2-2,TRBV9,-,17,CASSERDRGSPTGELFF,TGTGCCAGCAGCGAAAGGGACAGGGGATCGCCTACCGGGGAGCTGTTTTTT
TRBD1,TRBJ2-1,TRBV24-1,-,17,CATSGYRRQGPYNEQFF,TGTGCCACCAGTGGCTACCGACGACAGGGTCCCTACAATGAGCAGTTCTTC
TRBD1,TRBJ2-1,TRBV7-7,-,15,CASSLGRDRGNEQFF,TGTGCCAGCAGCTTAGGGAGAGACAGGGGCAATGAGCAGTTCTTC
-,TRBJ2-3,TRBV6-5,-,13,CASSSREGRTQYF,TGTGCCAGCAGTTCGCGGGAAGGGCGTACGCAGTATTTT
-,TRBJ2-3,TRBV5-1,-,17,CASSLERDSASTDTQYF,TGCGCCAGCAGCTTGGAGAGGGACTCCGCTAGCACAGATACGCAGTATTTT
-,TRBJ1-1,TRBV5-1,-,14,CASSSVVGGTEAFF,TGCGCCAGCAGCTCGGTTGTCGGGGGCACTGAAGCTTTCTTT
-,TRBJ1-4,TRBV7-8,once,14,CASSLSGQIEKLFF,TGTGCCAGCAGCCTCAGTGGGCAAATTGAAAAACTGTTTTTT
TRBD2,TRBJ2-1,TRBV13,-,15,CASSFKLAGNNEQFF,TGTGCCAGCAGCTTTAAACTAGCGGGAAACAATGAGCAGTTCTTC
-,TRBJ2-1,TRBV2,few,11,CASSGDGEQFF,TGTGCCAGCAGTGGAGATGGTGAGCAGTTCTTC
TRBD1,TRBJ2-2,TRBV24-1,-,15,CATSDPGQATGELFF,TGTGCCACCAGTGATCCCGGACAGGCCACCGGGGAGCTGTTTTTT
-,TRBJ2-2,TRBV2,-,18,CASSDVIARLRNTGELFF,TGTGCCAGCAGTGACGTGATAGCGAGACTACGGAACACCGGGGAGCTGTTTTTT
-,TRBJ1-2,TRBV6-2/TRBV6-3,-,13,CASSTHSGFGYTF,TGTGCCAGCAGTACCCACTCAGGGTTTGGCTACACCTTC
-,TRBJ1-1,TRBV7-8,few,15,CASSLLDRQAMKAFF,TGTGCCAGCAGCTTATTAGACAGACAGGCTATGAAGGCTTTCTTT
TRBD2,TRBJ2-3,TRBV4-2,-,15,CASQLGGGATDTQYF,TGTGCCAGCCAGCTGGGCGGGGGGGCGACAGATACGCAGTATTTT
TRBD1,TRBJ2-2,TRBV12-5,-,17,CASGLPPGQGAIGELFF,TGTGCTAGTGGTCTTCCACCGGGACAGGGGGCAATCGGGGAGCTGTTTTTT
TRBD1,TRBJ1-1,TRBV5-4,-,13,CASSVDRGSEAFF,TGTGCCAGCAGCGTGGACAGGGGGTCTGAAGCTTTCTTT
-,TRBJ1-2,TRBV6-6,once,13,CASFGPGNYGYTF,-
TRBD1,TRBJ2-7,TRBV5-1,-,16,CASSTATGTGYYEQYF,TGCGCCAGCAGCACGGCAACCGGGACAGGATACTACGAGCAGTACTTC
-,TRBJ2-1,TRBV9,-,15,CASSRRDSSYNEQFF,TGTGCCAGCAGCCGCCGGGACTCCTCCTACAATGAGCAGTTCTTC